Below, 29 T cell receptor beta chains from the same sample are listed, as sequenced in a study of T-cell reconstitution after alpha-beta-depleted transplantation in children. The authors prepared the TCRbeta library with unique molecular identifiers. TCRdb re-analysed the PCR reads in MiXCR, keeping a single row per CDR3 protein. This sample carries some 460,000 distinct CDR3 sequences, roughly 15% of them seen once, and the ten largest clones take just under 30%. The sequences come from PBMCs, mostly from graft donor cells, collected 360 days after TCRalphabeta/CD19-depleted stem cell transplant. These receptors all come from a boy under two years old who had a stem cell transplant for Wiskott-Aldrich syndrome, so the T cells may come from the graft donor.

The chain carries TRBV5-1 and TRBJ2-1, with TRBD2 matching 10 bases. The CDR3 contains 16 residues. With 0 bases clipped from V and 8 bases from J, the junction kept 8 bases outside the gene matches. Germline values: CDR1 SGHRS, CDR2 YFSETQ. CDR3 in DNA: TGCGCCAGCAGCTTGGGGTTTAAACTAGCGGGATATGAGCAGTTCTTC. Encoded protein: CASSLGFKLAGYEQFF. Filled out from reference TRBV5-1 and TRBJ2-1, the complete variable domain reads KAGVTQTPRYLIKTRGQQVTLSCSPISGHRSVSWYQQTPGQGLQFLFEYFSETQRNKGNFPGRFSGRQFSNSRSEMNVSTLELGDSALYLCASSLGFKLAGYEQFFGPGTRLTVL.

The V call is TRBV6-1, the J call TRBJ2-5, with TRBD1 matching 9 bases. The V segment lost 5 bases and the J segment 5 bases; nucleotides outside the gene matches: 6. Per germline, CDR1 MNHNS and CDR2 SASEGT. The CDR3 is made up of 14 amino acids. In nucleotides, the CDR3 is TGTGCCAGCAGTATCGGGACAGGGAGCGAGACCCAGTACTTC. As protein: CASSIGTGSETQYF.

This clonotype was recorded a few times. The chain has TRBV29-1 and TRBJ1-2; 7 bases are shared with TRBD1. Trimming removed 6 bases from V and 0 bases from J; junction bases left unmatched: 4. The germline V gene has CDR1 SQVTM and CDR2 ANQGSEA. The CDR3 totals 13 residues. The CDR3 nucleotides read TGCAGCGTCAGGACAGGATCTAACTATGGCTACACCTTC. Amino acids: CSVRTGSNYGYTF.

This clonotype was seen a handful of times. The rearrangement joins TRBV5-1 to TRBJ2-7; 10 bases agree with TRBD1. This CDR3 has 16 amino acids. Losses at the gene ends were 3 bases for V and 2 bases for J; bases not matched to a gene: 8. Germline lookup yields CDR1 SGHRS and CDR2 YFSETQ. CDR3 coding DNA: TGCGCCAGCAGCTCGAAACGGGACAGGGGACCCTACGAGCAGTACTTC. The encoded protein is CASSSKRDRGPYEQYF.

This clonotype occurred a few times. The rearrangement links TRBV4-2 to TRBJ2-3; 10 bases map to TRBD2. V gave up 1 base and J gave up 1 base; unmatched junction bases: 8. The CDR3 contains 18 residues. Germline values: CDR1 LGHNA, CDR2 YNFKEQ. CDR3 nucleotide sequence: TGTGCCAGCAGCCAAGGAATCCGGACTAGCGGACGCACAGATACGCAGTATTTT. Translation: CASSQGIRTSGRTDTQYF.

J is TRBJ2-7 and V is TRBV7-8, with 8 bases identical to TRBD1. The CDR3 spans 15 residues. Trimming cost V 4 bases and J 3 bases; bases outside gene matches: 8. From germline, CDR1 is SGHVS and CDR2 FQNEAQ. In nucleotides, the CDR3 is TGTGCCAGCAGCTCCCTAAGGACAGGGAACTACGAGCAGTACTTC. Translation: CASSSLRTGNYEQYF.

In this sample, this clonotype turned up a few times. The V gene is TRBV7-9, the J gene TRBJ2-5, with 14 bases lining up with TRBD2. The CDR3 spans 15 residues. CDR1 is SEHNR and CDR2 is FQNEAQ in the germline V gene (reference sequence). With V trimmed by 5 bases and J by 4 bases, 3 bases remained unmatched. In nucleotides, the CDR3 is TGTGCCAGCAGCGAGGGACTAGCGGGAGTAGAGACCCAGTACTTC. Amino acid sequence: CASSEGLAGVETQYF.

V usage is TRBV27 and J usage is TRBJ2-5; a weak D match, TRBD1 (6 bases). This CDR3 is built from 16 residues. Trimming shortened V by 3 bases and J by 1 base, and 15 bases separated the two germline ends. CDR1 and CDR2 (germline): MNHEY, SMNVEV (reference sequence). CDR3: CASSFGYRGSQETQYF. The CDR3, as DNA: TGTGCCAGCAGTTTCGGTTATAGGGGGAGCCAAGAGACCCAGTACTTC.

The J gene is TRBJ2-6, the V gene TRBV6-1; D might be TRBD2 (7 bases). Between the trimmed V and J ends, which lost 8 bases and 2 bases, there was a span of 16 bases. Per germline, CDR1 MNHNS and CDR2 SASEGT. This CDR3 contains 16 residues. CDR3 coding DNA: TGTGCCAGCTTAGGTGGGGGGGCGCCTGGGGCCAACGTCCTGACTTTC. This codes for CASLGGGAPGANVLTF.

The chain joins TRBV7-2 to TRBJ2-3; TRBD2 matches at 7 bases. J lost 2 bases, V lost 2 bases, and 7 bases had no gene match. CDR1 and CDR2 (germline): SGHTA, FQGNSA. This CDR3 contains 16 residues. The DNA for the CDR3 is TGTGCCAGCAGCTTAAGCGGGACTATCCTCACAGATACGCAGTATTTT. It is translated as CASSLSGTILTDTQYF.

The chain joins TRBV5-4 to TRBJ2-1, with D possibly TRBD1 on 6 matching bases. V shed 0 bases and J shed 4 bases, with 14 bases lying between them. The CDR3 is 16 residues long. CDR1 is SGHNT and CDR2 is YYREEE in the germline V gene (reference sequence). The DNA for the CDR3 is TGTGCCAGCAGCTTGGATTGGACAGCGAATTACAATGAGCAGTTCTTC. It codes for CASSLDWTANYNEQFF.

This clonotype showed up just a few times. In nucleotides, the CDR3 is TGTGCCAGCAGCTTAGATCCAGGGACTAGCGGGAGCTTCTACAATGAGCAGTTCTTC. Protein product: CASSLDPGTSGSFYNEQFF. The rearrangement uses TRBV11-2 and TRBJ2-1; the match to TRBD2 covers 14 bases. J was trimmed by 3 bases and V by 0 bases; bases with no gene match: 7. Germline V gene data show CDR1 as SGHAT and CDR2 as FQNNGV. The CDR3 is 19 residues long. Full variable domain (remainder filled in from reference TRBV11-2 and TRBJ2-1): EAGVAQSPRYKIIEKRQSVAFWCNPISGHATLYWYQQILGQGPKLLIQFQNNGVVDDSQLPKDRFSAERLKGVDSTLKIQPAKLEDSAVYLCASSLDPGTSGSFYNEQFFGPGTRLTVL.

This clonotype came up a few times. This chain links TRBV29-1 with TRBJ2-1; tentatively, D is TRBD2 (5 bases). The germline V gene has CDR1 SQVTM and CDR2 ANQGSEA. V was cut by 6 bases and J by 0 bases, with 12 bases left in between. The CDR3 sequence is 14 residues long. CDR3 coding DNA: TGCAGCGTGGTATGGGAGAGCTCCTACAATGAGCAGTTCTTC. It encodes CSVVWESSYNEQFF.

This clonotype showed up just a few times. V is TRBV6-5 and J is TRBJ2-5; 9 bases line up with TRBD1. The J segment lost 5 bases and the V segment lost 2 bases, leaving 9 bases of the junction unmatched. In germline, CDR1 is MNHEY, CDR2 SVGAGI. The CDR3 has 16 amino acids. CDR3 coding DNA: TGTGCCAGCAGTTACGTTGGACAGGGGATGGGGGAGACCCAGTACTTC. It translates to CASSYVGQGMGETQYF.

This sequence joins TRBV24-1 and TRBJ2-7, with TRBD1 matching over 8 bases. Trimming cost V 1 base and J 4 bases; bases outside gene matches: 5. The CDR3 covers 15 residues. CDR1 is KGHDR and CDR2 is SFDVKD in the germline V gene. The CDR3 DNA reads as TGTGCCACCAGTGATTTTCGCAGGGGGCGGTACGAGCAGTACTTC. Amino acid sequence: CATSDFRRGRYEQYF.

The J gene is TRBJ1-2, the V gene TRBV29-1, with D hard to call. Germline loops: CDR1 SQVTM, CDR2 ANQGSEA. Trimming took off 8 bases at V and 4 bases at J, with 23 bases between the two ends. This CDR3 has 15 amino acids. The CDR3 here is CSHVIITPNTYGYTF. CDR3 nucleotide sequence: TGCAGCCACGTTATAATAACCCCAAATACCTATGGCTACACCTTC. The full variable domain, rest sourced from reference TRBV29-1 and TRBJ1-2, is SAVISQKPSRDICQRGTSLTIQCQVDSQVTMMFWYRQQPGQSLTLIATANQGSEATYESGFVIDKFPISRPNLTFSTLTVSNMSPEDSSIYLCSHVIITPNTYGYTFGSGTRLTVV.

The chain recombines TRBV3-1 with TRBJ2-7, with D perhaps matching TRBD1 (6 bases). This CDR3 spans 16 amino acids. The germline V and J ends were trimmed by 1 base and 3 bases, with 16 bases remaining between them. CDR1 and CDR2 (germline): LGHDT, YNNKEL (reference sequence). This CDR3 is CASSQAPGQNLYEQYF. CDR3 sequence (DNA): TGTGCCAGCAGCCAAGCTCCGGGACAAAACCTCTACGAGCAGTACTTC.

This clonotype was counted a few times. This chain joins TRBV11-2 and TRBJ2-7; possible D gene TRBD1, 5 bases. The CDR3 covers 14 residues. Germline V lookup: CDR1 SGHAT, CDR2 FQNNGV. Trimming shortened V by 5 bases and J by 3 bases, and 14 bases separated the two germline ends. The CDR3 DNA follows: TGTGCCAGCAGCCCGTTTCTCACAGGCTACGAGCAGTACTTC. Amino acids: CASSPFLTGYEQYF.

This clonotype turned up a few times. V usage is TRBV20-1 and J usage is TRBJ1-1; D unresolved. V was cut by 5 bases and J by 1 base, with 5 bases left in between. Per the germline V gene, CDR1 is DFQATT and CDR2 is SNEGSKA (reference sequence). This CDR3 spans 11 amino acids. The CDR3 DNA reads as TGCAGTGCTCCGGAGAACACTGAAGCTTTCTTT. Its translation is CSAPENTEAFF.

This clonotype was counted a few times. The CDR3 sequence: CSVRRDNGLETQYF. The CDR3 DNA reads TGCAGCGTTCGCCGGGACAATGGTTTAGAGACCCAGTACTTC. V and J are TRBV29-1 and TRBJ2-5; the D gene is possibly TRBD1 (6 bases). The V gene's germline CDR1 is SQVTM and CDR2 ANQGSEA. The CDR3 loop spans 14 amino acids. V was trimmed by 5 bases and J by 4 bases, leaving 17 bases between them.

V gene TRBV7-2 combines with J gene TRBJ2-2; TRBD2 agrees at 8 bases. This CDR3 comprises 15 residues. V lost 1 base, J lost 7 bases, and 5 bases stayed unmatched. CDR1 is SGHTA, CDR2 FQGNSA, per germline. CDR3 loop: CASSLEAGVVGELFF. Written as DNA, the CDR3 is TGTGCCAGCAGCTTAGAAGCGGGAGTGGTCGGGGAGCTGTTTTTT.

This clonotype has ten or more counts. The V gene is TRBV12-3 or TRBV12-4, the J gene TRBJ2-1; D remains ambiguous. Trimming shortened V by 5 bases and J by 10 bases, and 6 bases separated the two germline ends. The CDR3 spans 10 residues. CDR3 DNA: TGTGCCAGCAGTCTCGGGGAGCAGTTCTTC. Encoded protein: CASSLGEQFF.

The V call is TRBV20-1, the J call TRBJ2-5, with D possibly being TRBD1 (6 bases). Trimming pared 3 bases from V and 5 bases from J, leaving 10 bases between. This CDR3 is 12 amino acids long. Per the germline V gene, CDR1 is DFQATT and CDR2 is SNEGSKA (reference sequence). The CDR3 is CSASNRAETQYF. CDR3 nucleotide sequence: TGCAGTGCTAGCAACAGGGCGGAGACCCAGTACTTC.

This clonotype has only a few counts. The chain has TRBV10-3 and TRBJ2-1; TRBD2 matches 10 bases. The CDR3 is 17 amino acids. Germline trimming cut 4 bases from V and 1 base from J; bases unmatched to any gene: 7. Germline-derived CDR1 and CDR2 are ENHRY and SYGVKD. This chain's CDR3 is CAISGASGGVSYNEQFF. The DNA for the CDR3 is TGTGCCATCAGTGGGGCTAGCGGGGGTGTTTCCTACAATGAGCAGTTCTTC.

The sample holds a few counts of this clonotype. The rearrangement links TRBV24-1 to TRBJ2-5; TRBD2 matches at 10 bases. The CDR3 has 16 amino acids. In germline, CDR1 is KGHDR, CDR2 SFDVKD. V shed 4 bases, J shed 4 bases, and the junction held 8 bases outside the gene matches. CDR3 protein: CATSDNTAGGPETQYF. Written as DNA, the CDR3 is TGTGCCACCAGTGACAATACAGCGGGAGGGCCAGAGACCCAGTACTTC.

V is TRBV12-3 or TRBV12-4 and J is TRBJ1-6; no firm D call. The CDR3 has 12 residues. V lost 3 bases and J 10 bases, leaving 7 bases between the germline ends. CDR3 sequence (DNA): TGTGCCAGCAGTTTTCTCCCCTCACCCCTCCACTTT. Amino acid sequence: CASSFLPSPLHF.

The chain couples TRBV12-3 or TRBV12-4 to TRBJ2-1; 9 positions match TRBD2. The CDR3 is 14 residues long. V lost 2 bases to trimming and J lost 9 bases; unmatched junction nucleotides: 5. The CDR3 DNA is TGTGCCAGCAGTTTAAGGCGGGAGGGCCGTGAGCAGTTCTTC. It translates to CASSLRREGREQFF.

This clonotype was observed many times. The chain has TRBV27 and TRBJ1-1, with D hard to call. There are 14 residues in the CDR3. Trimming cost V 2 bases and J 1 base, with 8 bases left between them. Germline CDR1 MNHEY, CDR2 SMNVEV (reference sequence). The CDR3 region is CASSLGLRNTEAFF. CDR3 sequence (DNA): TGTGCCAGCAGTTTAGGGCTAAGGAACACTGAAGCTTTCTTT.

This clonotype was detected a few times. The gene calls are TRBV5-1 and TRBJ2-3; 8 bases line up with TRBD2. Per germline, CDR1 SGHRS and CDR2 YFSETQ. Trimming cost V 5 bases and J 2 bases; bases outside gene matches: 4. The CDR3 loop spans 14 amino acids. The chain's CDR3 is CASRRGDFTDTQYF. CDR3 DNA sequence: TGCGCCAGCAGGCGGGGGGATTTCACAGATACGCAGTATTTT.